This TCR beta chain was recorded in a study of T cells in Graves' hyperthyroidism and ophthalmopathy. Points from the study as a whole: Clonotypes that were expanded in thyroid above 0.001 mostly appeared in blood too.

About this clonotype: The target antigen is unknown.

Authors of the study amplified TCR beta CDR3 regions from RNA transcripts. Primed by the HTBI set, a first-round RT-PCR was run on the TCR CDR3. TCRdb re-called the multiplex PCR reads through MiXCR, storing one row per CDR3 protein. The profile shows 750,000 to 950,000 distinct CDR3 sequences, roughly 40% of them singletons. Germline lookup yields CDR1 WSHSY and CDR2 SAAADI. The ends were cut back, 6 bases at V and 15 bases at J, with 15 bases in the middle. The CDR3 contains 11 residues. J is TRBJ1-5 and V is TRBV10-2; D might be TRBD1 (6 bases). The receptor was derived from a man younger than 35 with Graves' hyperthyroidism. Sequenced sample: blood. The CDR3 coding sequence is TGCGCCAGCAGGACACAGGGCCCAGGGCATTTT. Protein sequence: CASRTQGPGHF.